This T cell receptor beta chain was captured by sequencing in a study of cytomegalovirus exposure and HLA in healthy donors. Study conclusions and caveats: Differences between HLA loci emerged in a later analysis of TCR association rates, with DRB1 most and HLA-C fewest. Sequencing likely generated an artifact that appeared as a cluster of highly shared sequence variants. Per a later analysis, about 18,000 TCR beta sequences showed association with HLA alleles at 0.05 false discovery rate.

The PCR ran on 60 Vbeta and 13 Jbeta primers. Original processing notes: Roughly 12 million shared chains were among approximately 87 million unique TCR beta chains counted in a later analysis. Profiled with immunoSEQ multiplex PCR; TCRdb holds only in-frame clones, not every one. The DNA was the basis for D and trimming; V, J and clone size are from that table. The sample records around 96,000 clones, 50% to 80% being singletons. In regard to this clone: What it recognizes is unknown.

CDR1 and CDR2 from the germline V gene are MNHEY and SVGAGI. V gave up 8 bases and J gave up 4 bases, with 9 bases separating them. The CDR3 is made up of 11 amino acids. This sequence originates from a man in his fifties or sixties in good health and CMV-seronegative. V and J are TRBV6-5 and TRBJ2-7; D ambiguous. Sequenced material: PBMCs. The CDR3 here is CASSGLYEQYF. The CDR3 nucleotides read TGTGCCAGCTCCGGGTTATACGAGCAGTACTTC.